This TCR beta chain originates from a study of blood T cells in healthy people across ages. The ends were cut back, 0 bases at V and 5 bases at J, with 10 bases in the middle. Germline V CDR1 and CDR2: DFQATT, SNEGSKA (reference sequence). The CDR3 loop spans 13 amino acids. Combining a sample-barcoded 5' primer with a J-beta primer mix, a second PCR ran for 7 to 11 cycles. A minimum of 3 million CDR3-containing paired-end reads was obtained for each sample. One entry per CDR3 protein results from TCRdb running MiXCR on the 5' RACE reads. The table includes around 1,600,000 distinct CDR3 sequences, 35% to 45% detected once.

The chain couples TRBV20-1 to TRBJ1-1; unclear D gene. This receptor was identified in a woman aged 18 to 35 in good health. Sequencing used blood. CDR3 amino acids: CSARDIGSTEAFF. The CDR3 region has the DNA TGCAGTGCTAGAGATATAGGGAGTACTGAAGCTTTCTTT.